This TCR beta chain was identified during a study of CD8 T cells in Susac syndrome. Germline lookup yields CDR1 SQVTM and CDR2 ANQGSEA. The V segment lost 4 bases and the J segment 1 base; nucleotides outside the gene matches: 15. The CDR3 loop spans 17 amino acids. Relapsing-remitting disease, either stable or active, was present in the multiple sclerosis controls, who were treatment-naive patients. While CD8+ and CD4+ T cells were isolated negatively, TEMRA cells were enriched by FACS. Random hexamers were used to reverse transcribe roughly 0.45 to 1 ug of RNA. Amplification of the TCR beta CDR3 was carried out by immunoSEQ multiplex PCR, which spanned a total of 54 Vbeta and 13 Jbeta segments. MiXCR, run by TCRdb on the immunoSEQ multiplex PCR reads, gives a single entry per CDR3 protein. The data contain 150,000 to 200,000 distinct CDR3 sequences, 95% of them seen just once; the ten biggest clones take up 0.093%.

This TCR derives from a human donor with multiple sclerosis. This rearrangement joins TRBV29-1 to TRBJ1-1; 7 bases are a match to TRBD1. Material: CD4+ T cells from PBMCs. The CDR3: CSVGGRQGMNRNTEAFF. CDR3 coding DNA: TGCAGCGTTGGAGGAAGACAGGGAATGAACCGGAACACTGAAGCTTTCTTT. Full variable domain (remainder filled in from reference TRBV29-1 and TRBJ1-1): SAVISQKPSRDICQRGTSLTIQCQVDSQVTMMFWYRQQPGQSLTLIATANQGSEATYESGFVIDKFPISRPNLTFSTLTVSNMSPEDSSIYLCSVGGRQGMNRNTEAFFGQGTRLTVV.